This record concerns one TCR beta chain sequence. This sample was taken from a study of T cell changes during pregnancy in multiple sclerosis. This CDR3 region has 14 residues. J gave up 4 bases and V 5 bases, and 7 bases lay outside the gene matches. Germline lookup yields CDR1 SGHVS and CDR2 FNYEAQ. The method was immunoSEQ multiplex PCR; TCRdb's version includes in-frame clones alone and lacks a portion of them. Here the sample spans approximately 31,000 clones, about 88% being singletons. The chain uses TRBV7-6 and TRBJ1-1, with 7 bases fitting TRBD1. The sequence was collected from a female donor in good health, enrolled as a control in a pregnancy study. This specimen was CD4+ T cells from peripheral blood mononuclear cells, taken in the second trimester of pregnancy. The CDR3 sequence is CASSPQGVSTEAFF. In DNA, the CDR3 is TGTGCCAGCAGCCCCCAGGGGGTGAGCACTGAAGCTTTCTTT.